This TCR beta chain comes out of a study of shared clonotypes between healthy human individuals (TCRdb year 2020). About the full investigation: The cohort included a few men and a couple of women between 18 and 49 years of age. For each donor, three plates each were used for CD4 naive and CD4 memory, two plates were used for CD8 naive, and one plate was used for CD8 memory. To estimate repertoire size and how much clonotypes are shared between individuals, the study performed deep sequencing of blood TCR repertoires from a handful of healthy adults. To increase sequencing depth and limit assay-specific biases, different laboratories used diverse techniques to prepare libraries and sequence TCR repertoires. Per donor, leukapheresis produced somewhere between about 0.94 and 9 billion PBMCs. What the study reported, not specific to this receptor: Because the study included only a small number of donors, the genetic and exposure-history diversity represented was limited. Sampling was restricted to blood, and TCR repertoires in tissue are likely to differ from TCR repertoires in blood. Rarefaction of sorted-subset datasets indicated incomplete sequencing despite the large sequencing depth. Compared with non-shared clonotypes, clonotypes shared by all four sorted-subset donors had higher generation probabilities. Larger estimated clonotype richness was generally found for naive subsets than for memory subsets. Pairwise subsampling led to the expectation that sequencing depth would affect the degree of clonotype sharing among donors. Across four donors, approximately 5% of naive CD4, over 3% of naive CD8, under 2.5% of memory CD4, and 0.4% to 0.45% of memory CD8 clonotypes were shared.

Healthy HIV-negative adults with no recently reported acute infections or vaccinations were included as donors. All donors were Caucasian adults living in Nashville, Tennessee, USA. CD4+ T cells were enriched by magnetic negative selection, after which naive cells were positively selected on CD45RA and the negative fraction was taken as the memory subset. Blood was obtained by leukapheresis, after which PBMCs were separated by Ficoll-Histopaque density gradient centrifugation and cryopreserved in liquid nitrogen vapor phase. Analytical flow cytometry was used to check the purity and quantity of each magnetically sorted T cell population. From each sorted fraction, genomic DNA was isolated and quantified by UV absorbance on a Nanodrop 2000c. V drops 5 bases and J drops 2 bases, leaving 13 bases in between. CDR1 and CDR2, per the germline V gene (reference sequence), are MNHNY and SVGAGI. Its CDR3 holds 15 amino acids, cysteine through phenylalanine. The read is trimmed to its CDR3 DNA, 45 bases read in frame from base 1.

Notes on this clone: Its antigen is unknown. Base-call qualities are not available, and no considerably larger clone is one nucleotide away.

Using the deep immunoSEQ assay, TCR CDR3 regions were amplified from genomic DNA by multiplex PCR. For each cell subset, the extracted genomic DNA was distributed evenly across all wells of several immunoSEQ 96-well plates, and each plate served as one replicate. For sorted subsets, 150 to 200 ng genomic DNA, equal to 25,000 to 35,000 T cell genomes, was loaded into each replicate PCR. The purified libraries were quantified using a Qubit 3.0 fluorometer, sized with a Bioanalyzer 2100, and then quantified again using the KAPA Library Quantification kit. Every immunoSEQ 96-well plate was sequenced on a separate single-read 150-cycle Illumina NextSeq 550 flow cell. Concerning the study's data processing: Because only junctional sequences without quality scores were contained in the immunoSEQ output, filtering matching that applied to full-length reads could not be performed. To assign V/J genes and CDR3, sequences were annotated using PyIR, a Python wrapper for IgBLAST v1.9, with IMGT germline references. Reads were removed for weak V/J assignments (E-value above 1e-6), missing CDR3, stop codons, out-of-frame junctions, or ambiguous translated residues. A V3J clonotype was defined by an identical inferred V gene, J gene, and CDR3 amino acid sequence. To compute the percentage overlap between repertoires, the number of shared unique clonotypes was divided by the size of the smaller repertoire. RTK rarefaction, the Chao1 estimator, and Recon v2.1 estimates of unobserved clonotypes were used to assess repertoire richness. Generation probabilities were computed with OLGA for all TCRbeta clonotypes obtained by the gDNA method from several donors. Sourced from immuneACCESS, this table was stored by TCRdb with only in-frame sequences that have V and J called. A share of the clones is absent; for the studies checked, an unresolved V gene accounts for under half, and the remainder has no known explanation. V, J and clone size are those of that table, while D and trimming were read from the DNA. The table for this sample lists about 2 million clones; 85% to 95% of them were counted only once. The ten largest clones capture 0.1% to 0.15% of the sample.

The sequence was collected from a man aged 18-30 years in good health. The V and J segments used are TRBV6-6 and TRBJ1-5; no D gene call is confident. The material sequenced was naive CD4+ T cells sorted from blood. Reading the label with the study, this specimen's cell subset or site is: CD45RA+ positively selected. CDR3 loop: CASSASERGNQPQHF. DNA sequence: TGTGCCAGCAGTGCCAGCGAGAGAGGCAATCAGCCCCAGCATTTT.